These 9 T cell receptor beta chains share one sample of origin, sequenced in a study of CD8 T cells in Susac syndrome. RNA, at roughly 0.45 to 1 ug, was reverse transcribed with random hexamers. TCRdb re-analysed the immunoSEQ multiplex PCR reads in MiXCR, keeping a single row per CDR3 protein. This sample has approximately 80,000 distinct CDR3 sequences; around 94% occur once, and the top ten carry over 0.45%. Sequencing input: CD8+ T cells from PBMCs. The receptors were gathered from a human donor with Susac syndrome.

The chain employs TRBV29-1 and TRBJ1-2, with D maybe TRBD1 (5 bases). Germline V CDR1 and CDR2: SQVTM, ANQGSEA. The CDR3 totals 14 residues. V lost 7 bases and J lost 9, with 24 bases in between. The CDR3 bases are TGCAGCGCTAAACAGGACGCGGCTTTAGATAGCTACACCTTC. It encodes CSAKQDAALDSYTF.

There are a few counts of this clonotype. This chain's CDR3 is CASSFGGEQYF. CDR3 sequence (DNA): TGTGCCAGCAGTTTCGGGGGCGAGCAGTACTTC. The chain joins TRBV12-3 or TRBV12-4 to TRBJ2-7, with D perhaps matching TRBD2 (6 bases). V dropped 3 bases and J dropped 6 bases, with 6 bases sitting between them. The CDR3 is made up of 11 amino acids.

This clonotype was counted once. V usage is TRBV7-9 and J usage is TRBJ2-5; no definite D call. The V gene's germline CDR1 is SEHNR and CDR2 FQNEAQ (reference sequence). The CDR3 loop spans 13 amino acids. Trimming removed 5 bases from V and 5 bases from J, with 12 bases in between. The CDR3 sequence: CASSPSLWETQYF. The CDR3 DNA reads as TGTGCCAGCAGCCCCTCGCTGTGGGAGACCCAGTACTTC.

The V and J genes are TRBV6-2 or TRBV6-3 and TRBJ2-1, with D hard to call. Deletions cut 8 bases from V and 5 bases from J, with 22 bases between. CDR1 and CDR2 from the germline V gene are MNHEY and SVGEGT. The CDR3 spans 16 residues. CDR3 region: CASRYSVGSSDNEQFF. Written as DNA, the CDR3 is TGTGCCAGCCGCTATTCCGTTGGGTCGTCCGACAATGAGCAGTTCTTC.

V and J are TRBV30 and TRBJ2-5; D gene uncertain. This CDR3 comprises 14 residues. V shed 1 base and J shed 2 bases, with 11 bases lying between them. Germline V lookup: CDR1 GTSNPN, CDR2 SVGIG (reference sequence). The CDR3 nucleotides are TGTGCCTGGAGTGGGGGTCGCGGACAAGAGACCCAGTACTTC. Amino acid sequence: CAWSGGRGQETQYF.

The J gene is TRBJ1-1, the V gene TRBV2, with 10 bases identical to TRBD1. Germline values: CDR1 SNHLY, CDR2 FYNNEI. V dropped 6 bases and J dropped 0; count of bases not matched to a gene: 10. The CDR3 runs 17 residues. The CDR3 sequence: CASSLDRGGLMNTEAFF. In DNA form, the CDR3 reads TGTGCCAGCAGCTTGGACAGGGGGGGCTTAATGAACACTGAAGCTTTCTTT. Using reference TRBV2 and TRBJ1-1 for the parts outside the CDR3, the full variable domain is EPEVTQTPSHQVTQMGQEVILRCVPISNHLYFYWYRQILGQKVEFLVSFYNNEISEKSEIFDDQFSVERPDGSNFTLKIRSTKLEDSAMYFCASSLDRGGLMNTEAFFGQGTRLTVV.

The chain is built from TRBV15 and TRBJ1-2, with no clear D. CDR1 and CDR2 from the germline V gene are LNHNV and YYDKDF (reference sequence). The CDR3 is 11 amino acids. Trimming took 8 bases from V and 5 from J, leaving 9 bases between them. This chain's CDR3 is CATENIYGYTF. CDR3 coding DNA: TGTGCCACCGAAAATATTTATGGCTACACCTTC. The full variable domain, in which reference TRBV15 and TRBJ1-2 provide the parts outside the CDR3, is DAMVIQNPRYQVTQFGKPVTLSCSQTLNHNVMYWYQQKSSQAPKLLFHYYDKDFNNEADTPDNFQSRRPNTSFCFLDIRSPGLGDTAMYLCATENIYGYTFGSGTRLTVV.

V is TRBV7-6 and J is TRBJ2-2; D is undetermined. This CDR3 spans 15 amino acids. The V gene's germline CDR1 is SGHVS and CDR2 FNYEAQ. V lost 7 bases to trimming and J lost 6 bases, with 18 bases between them. The chain's CDR3 is CASTPRGSGSGELFF. CDR3 DNA sequence: TGTGCCAGCACCCCCCGAGGATCCGGGTCCGGGGAGCTGTTTTTT.

Written as DNA, the CDR3 is TGCAGCGCTGGGACAGGTCGCCCCTACGAGCAGTACTTC. This translates into CSAGTGRPYEQYF. The chain carries TRBV29-1 and TRBJ2-7, with 8 bases aligning to TRBD1. The CDR3 is 13 residues long. Trimming removed 7 bases from V and 2 bases from J; junction bases left unmatched: 7. CDR1 is SQVTM and CDR2 is ANQGSEA in the germline V gene.